The clone carrying this TCR beta chain appeared many times. This sample is drawn from a study of T cell repertoires in cytomegalovirus infection. Looking at the study overall: TCR beta signatures that were public indicated CMV infection and matching HLA type.

TCRdb independently ran MiXCR on the reads; one entry per CDR3 protein. The table lists over 250,000 distinct CDR3 sequences, 20% to 30% of them singletons, with roughly 14% in the top ten. V was cut by 4 bases and J by 1 base, with 7 bases left in between. The length of the CDR3 is 13 residues. Germline loops: CDR1 SGHTA, CDR2 FQGNSA. The TCR originated in a human donor in good health (CMV status not recorded). Some clones in this sample may be carry-over from other donors' samples. This chain links TRBV7-2 with TRBJ1-2; D unresolved. Sequenced input: PBMCs. The CDR3: CASSSDINYGYTF. CDR3 sequence (DNA): TGTGCCAGCAGCTCCGACATTAACTATGGCTACACCTTC.